This T cell receptor (beta chain) is from a study of blood T cell repertoires in COVID-19. Study as a whole: Both acute and convalescent COVID-19 samples were obtained from the United States, Italy and Spain. T cells, B-cell-depleted T cells, or PBMCs supplied cDNA or gDNA.

In the authors' workflow: Amplification with reference gene primers provided the estimates of nucleated cell counts. The protocol was immunoSEQ multiplex PCR, while the TCRdb copy is restricted to in-frame clones and leaves out a portion. Clonal size and the V and J genes are those of that table, whereas D and trimming came from the DNA. Of some 240,000 clones in the sample, around 83% were seen once. CDR1 and CDR2 from the germline V gene are SGDLS and YYNGEE. The CDR3 covers 15 residues. The V gene end was trimmed by 4 bases and the J gene end by 2 bases; junction bases not matched to a gene: 6. The clonotype originates from a woman aged 40 to 50 who had recovered from COVID-19. This sequence joins TRBV9 and TRBJ2-5; 9 bases line up with TRBD1. The specimen was peripheral blood. CDR3 amino acids: CASSSPGQGQETQYF. CDR3 nucleotide sequence: TGTGCCAGCAGCTCCCCGGGACAGGGACAAGAGACCCAGTACTTC. Full variable domain (missing parts from reference TRBV9 and TRBJ2-5): DSGVTQTPKHLITATGQRVTLRCSPRSGDLSVYWYQQSLDQGLQFLIQYYNGEERAKGNILERFSAQQFPDLHSELNLSSLELGDSALYFCASSSPGQGQETQYFGPGTRLLVL.